A single sample is the source of the 31 T cell receptor beta chains below, sequenced in a study of blood T cell repertoires in COVID-19. Only in-frame clones appear in the TCRdb table, and some are missing; sequencing was by immunoSEQ multiplex PCR. The table has under 300,000 clones, approximately 80% seen once. Sequencing was performed on peripheral blood. These receptors were obtained from a woman aged 18 to 35 with acute or convalescent COVID-19.

This clone was observed many times. The rearrangement joins TRBV11-2 to TRBJ2-2; a weak D match, TRBD2 (6 bases). From germline, CDR1 is SGHAT and CDR2 FQNNGV. The CDR3 runs to 16 residues. The V gene lost 3 bases and the J gene lost 5 bases, with 16 bases spanning the gap. The CDR3 bases are TGTGCCAGCAGCTTGGTACCTAGCGTGCGGACCGGGGAGCTGTTTTTT. Its protein is CASSLVPSVRTGELFF.

This clone showed up many times. The chain has TRBV15 and TRBJ2-2, with 10 bases lining up with TRBD2. CDR3 length equals 17 residues. Per the germline V gene, CDR1 is LNHNV and CDR2 is YYDKDF (reference sequence). V was clipped by 1 base and J by 4 bases; unmatched bases: 6. The CDR3 nucleotides are TGTGCCACCAGCAGAGGCAGCCTAGCGGGGGCCACCGGGGAGCTGTTTTTT. Translation gives CATSRGSLAGATGELFF.

The chain recombines TRBV7-2 with TRBJ1-6, with 8 bases fitting TRBD1. Germline CDR1 reads SGHTA; CDR2 reads FQGNSA. Germline trimming cut 6 bases from V and 8 bases from J; bases unmatched to any gene: 6. The CDR3 has 14 amino acids. The CDR3 loop is CASREQGVHSPLHF. CDR3 nucleotide sequence: TGTGCCAGCAGAGAACAGGGGGTCCATTCACCCCTCCACTTT.

The chain combines TRBV6-2 or TRBV6-3 with TRBJ2-1, with 7 bases fitting TRBD2. From germline, CDR1 is MNHEY and CDR2 SVGEGT. The length of the CDR3 is 15 residues. V dropped 6 bases and J dropped 4; count of bases not matched to a gene: 9. The CDR3 reads CASSPPGLIYNEQFF. The CDR3 DNA is TGTGCCAGCAGCCCCCCGGGACTAATTTACAATGAGCAGTTCTTC.

The chain is built from TRBV5-4 and TRBJ2-7, with D possibly TRBD1 on 6 matching bases. The CDR3 runs to 13 residues. Looked up from germline, CDR1 is SGHNT and CDR2 is YYREEE (reference sequence). Trimming shortened V by 4 bases and J by 5 bases, and 13 bases separated the two germline ends. CDR3 in DNA: TGTGCCAGCAGCCTGACAGGTTCCGACGAGCAGTACTTC. Residues: CASSLTGSDEQYF.

The J gene is TRBJ1-5, the V gene TRBV29-1; D is uncertain. Germline CDR1 and CDR2: SQVTM and ANQGSEA. V was cut by 4 bases and J by 0 bases, with 10 bases left in between. This CDR3 spans 14 amino acids. This CDR3 reads CSVAGEYSNQPQHF. CDR3 bases: TGCAGCGTTGCGGGTGAATATAGCAATCAGCCCCAGCATTTT.

The CDR3 spells CASSNSGFGVQETQYF. The CDR3 DNA sequence: TGTGCCAGCAGCAACTCGGGATTCGGGGTTCAAGAGACCCAGTACTTC. V gene TRBV3-1 (or the pseudogene TRBV3-2) combines with J gene TRBJ2-5, with a weak D call TRBD2 (5 bases). The length of the CDR3 is 16 residues. Trimming took 5 bases from V and 2 from J, leaving 18 bases between them. The germline gives CDR1 LGHDT, CDR2 YNNKEL (reference sequence).

The V and J genes are TRBV7-9 and TRBJ2-2; D is undetermined. This CDR3 is 14 amino acids long. CDR1 and CDR2 from the germline V gene are SEHNR and FQNEAQ (reference sequence). V gave up 5 bases and J gave up 5 bases, with 12 bases separating them. The DNA of the CDR3 is TGTGCCAGCAGCCTCAGTGGCCAGACCGGGGAGCTGTTTTTT. Translated: CASSLSGQTGELFF.

The CDR3 loop reads CASSARGQGNQPQHF. CDR3 bases: TGTGCCAGCAGTGCGAGGGGACAGGGTAATCAGCCCCAGCATTTT. The V and J genes are TRBV2 and TRBJ1-5, with TRBD1 matching over 9 bases. From germline, CDR1 is SNHLY and CDR2 FYNNEI. CDR3 length equals 15 residues. V was clipped by 4 bases and J by 4 bases; unmatched bases: 5.

The chain is built from TRBV28 and TRBJ1-2, with 7 bases identical to TRBD1. Germline V gene lookup returns CDR1 MDHEN and CDR2 SYDVKM. CDR3 size: 17 residues. Trimming took 2 bases from V and 1 from J; bases not matched to a gene: 10. Here the CDR3 DNA reads TGTGCCAGCAGTTTACTTCCAGGGGGTTATGGTAACTATGGCTACACCTTC. Its translation: CASSLLPGGYGNYGYTF.

Many counts were recorded for this clone. V gene TRBV3-1 (or the pseudogene TRBV3-2) combines with J gene TRBJ2-7, with a weak D call TRBD2 (6 bases). The V end lost 8 bases, the J end lost 6 bases, and 17 bases lay between the germline ends. CDR1 and CDR2 (germline): LGHDT, YNNKEL (reference sequence). The CDR3 is 13 residues long. CDR3 DNA sequence: TGTGCCAGCGCACCATGGCAGGAGGGCGAGCAGTACTTC. This codes for CASAPWQEGEQYF.

The chain has TRBV2 and TRBJ2-5; the D gene is possibly TRBD1 (6 bases). CDR1 is SNHLY and CDR2 is FYNNEI in the germline V gene. There are 13 residues in the CDR3. Between the trimmed V and J ends, which lost 8 bases and 2 bases, there was a span of 12 bases. CDR3 bases: TGTGCCAGCTTTGACAGGCGACAAGAGACCCAGTACTTC. It is translated as CASFDRRQETQYF.

The CDR3 is CASRSSYEQYF. The CDR3 DNA sequence: TGTGCCAGCAGGAGCTCCTACGAGCAGTACTTC. V and J are TRBV27 and TRBJ2-7; no clear D gene. Trimming stripped 6 bases from V and 0 bases from J, with 3 bases between. Germline V gene sequence: CDR1 MNHEY, CDR2 SMNVEV (reference sequence). This CDR3 is built from 11 residues.

The sample holds one count of this clone. The chain couples TRBV10-3 to TRBJ1-3, with D perhaps matching TRBD1 (5 bases). The CDR3 length is 14 residues. The germline V and J ends were trimmed by 6 bases and 2 bases, with 11 bases remaining between them. Germline CDR1 is ENHRY and CDR2 is SYGVKD. The CDR3 sequence: CAISTGATGNTIYF. CDR3 in DNA: TGTGCCATCAGCACAGGTGCTACTGGAAACACCATATATTTT.

The rearrangement joins TRBV4-1 to TRBJ2-7; 10 nucleotides align to TRBD1. The CDR3 spans 16 residues. Germline V gene lookup returns CDR1 MGHRA and CDR2 YSYEKL. Germline trimming cut 1 base from V and 2 bases from J; bases unmatched to any gene: 5. The CDR3 reads CASSQAGTGAPYEQYF. The CDR3 nucleotides are TGCGCCAGCAGCCAAGCCGGGACAGGGGCTCCCTACGAGCAGTACTTC.

The CDR3 DNA is TGTGCCAGCAGCCAACACCCGGGACAGTCTGGGGCCAACGTCCTGACTTTC. Encoded protein: CASSQHPGQSGANVLTF. The chain recombines TRBV9 with TRBJ2-6; 7 bases are a match to TRBD1. Germline V gene data show CDR1 as SGDLS and CDR2 as YYNGEE. V shed 4 bases, J shed 1 base, and the junction held 8 bases outside the gene matches. The CDR3 extends over 17 amino acids.

This rearrangement joins TRBV7-2 to TRBJ2-1; 11 bases fit TRBD2. Germline V lookup: CDR1 SGHTA, CDR2 FQGNSA. CDR3 size: 15 residues. The V gene end was trimmed by 3 bases and the J gene end by 5 bases; junction bases not matched to a gene: 3. The CDR3 here is CASSFLTSGNNEQFF. DNA of the CDR3: TGTGCCAGCAGCTTTTTGACTAGCGGGAACAATGAGCAGTTCTTC.

The CDR3 coding sequence is TGTGCCAGCAGCGTGGGACAGGGCCTCCGGGAAGCTTTCTTT. Amino acid sequence: CASSVGQGLREAFF. This sequence joins TRBV7-2 and TRBJ1-1; 9 bases align to TRBD1. V was clipped by 5 bases and J by 8 bases; unmatched bases: 9. In germline, CDR1 is SGHTA, CDR2 FQGNSA. CDR3 length: 14 residues.

V usage is TRBV27 and J usage is TRBJ1-1; 9 bases are shared with TRBD1. This CDR3 spans 14 amino acids. The V gene end was trimmed by 4 bases and the J gene end by 6 bases; junction bases not matched to a gene: 6. Germline CDR1 reads MNHEY; CDR2 reads SMNVEV (reference sequence). The CDR3 spells CASSSQGARAEAFF. CDR3 DNA sequence: TGTGCCAGCAGTTCACAGGGGGCTCGGGCTGAAGCTTTCTTT.

There are many counts of this clone. This chain uses TRBV7-2 with TRBJ2-1, with a weak D call TRBD2 (5 bases). Germline CDR1 is SGHTA and CDR2 is FQGNSA. This CDR3 has 15 residues. The germline V and J ends were trimmed by 6 bases and 9 bases, with 21 bases remaining between them. DNA of the CDR3: TGTGCCAGCAGTTCCTCCGGGATCCAATGGGGTGAGCAGTTCTTC. As protein: CASSSSGIQWGEQFF.

This clone was seen only a few times. The chain combines TRBV6-2 or TRBV6-3 with TRBJ2-2; D is possibly TRBD2 (6 bases). The CDR3 is 17 residues long. CDR1 and CDR2 from the germline V gene are MNHEY and SVGEGT. Trimming shortened V by 2 bases and J by 1 base, and 14 bases separated the two germline ends. Written as DNA, the CDR3 is TGTGCCAGCAGTTACCGGCGTCGGGAGCAGAACACCGGGGAGCTGTTTTTT. Amino acid sequence: CASSYRRREQNTGELFF.

The chain has TRBV7-3 and TRBJ1-2, with D maybe TRBD1 (5 bases). Trimming pared 5 bases from V and 4 bases from J, leaving 17 bases between. CDR3 length: 15 amino acids. Germline V gives CDR1 SGHTA, CDR2 FQGTGA. The CDR3 DNA reads as TGTGCCAGCAGCCTATGGGAGGGACTTCGCTATGGCTACACCTTC. Translation: CASSLWEGLRYGYTF.

V gene TRBV10-3 combines with J gene TRBJ2-2, with D possibly being TRBD2 (5 bases). Trimming removed 7 bases from V and 5 bases from J, with 17 bases in between. CDR3 size: 15 residues. Germline values: CDR1 ENHRY, CDR2 SYGVKD. The CDR3 sequence: CAITSAELRTGELFF. The CDR3 DNA follows: TGTGCCATCACCTCAGCGGAGTTGCGGACCGGGGAGCTGTTTTTT.

The V gene is TRBV4-3, the J gene TRBJ2-1; tentatively, D is TRBD2 (6 bases). Germline V gene data show CDR1 as LGHNA and CDR2 as YSLEER. Trimming removed 0 bases at V and 5 bases at J, with 14 bases between. CDR3 length equals 16 residues. CDR3: CASSQETRVWNNEQFF. The DNA of the CDR3 is TGCGCCAGCAGCCAAGAGACTAGAGTCTGGAACAATGAGCAGTTCTTC.

J is TRBJ2-1 and V is TRBV11-3, with 13 bases lining up with TRBD2. Germline loops: CDR1 SGHNT, CDR2 YENEEA. The V segment lost 4 bases and the J segment 13 bases; nucleotides outside the gene matches: 10. The CDR3 is 15 amino acids. This CDR3 reads CASSSTRLAGGQQFF. The CDR3 coding sequence is TGTGCCAGCAGCTCGACCCGACTAGCGGGAGGTCAACAGTTCTTC.

The chain couples TRBV7-9 to TRBJ2-5; D perhaps matches TRBD1 (5 bases). This CDR3 is built from 14 residues. Trimming took off 4 bases at V and 5 bases at J, with 14 bases between the two ends. Germline CDR1 reads SEHNR; CDR2 reads FQNEAQ (reference sequence). CDR3 DNA: TGTGCCAGCAGCTCTGCCCAGGGTTGGGAGACCCAGTACTTC. It is translated as CASSSAQGWETQYF.

Here the CDR3 DNA reads TGTGCCAGCAGCTTAGGGGCAGGGTCTGGGGAGACCCAGTACTTC. Translation gives CASSLGAGSGETQYF. The chain is built from TRBV7-2 and TRBJ2-5; D may be TRBD1 (5 bases). The CDR3 is 15 residues long. V was pared by 1 base and J by 5 bases, with 14 bases between. Germline CDR1 and CDR2: SGHTA and FQGNSA.

This sequence joins TRBV14 and TRBJ2-5, with 9 positions matching TRBD2. Germline CDR1 and CDR2: SGHDN and FVKESK. The length of the CDR3 is 17 residues. V shed 1 base, J shed 4 bases, and the junction held 10 bases outside the gene matches. CDR3 amino acids: CASSQVPSGIEGETQYF. The CDR3, as DNA: TGTGCCAGCAGCCAAGTCCCTAGCGGGATAGAAGGAGAGACCCAGTACTTC.

The V gene is TRBV6-5, the J gene TRBJ2-1, with TRBD2 matching over 8 bases. J lost 5 bases, V lost 4 bases, and 4 bases had no gene match. CDR3 size: 14 residues. Germline CDR1 and CDR2: MNHEY and SVGAGI. The CDR3 sequence is CASSSGSGDNEQFF. The CDR3 DNA sequence: TGTGCCAGCAGTTCCGGTAGCGGGGACAATGAGCAGTTCTTC.

The chain couples TRBV19 to TRBJ1-1; the match to TRBD1 covers 7 bases. Trimming at V came to 10 bases and at J to 3 bases, leaving 14 bases not matched to a gene. This CDR3 contains 15 residues. Germline CDR1 is LNHDA and CDR2 is SQIVND (reference sequence). In DNA, the CDR3 is TGTGCCACCGAAAGGGGGCTGGGGAGGTACACTGAAGCTTTCTTT. It yields the protein CATERGLGRYTEAFF.

This clone is a singleton in its sample. The chain couples TRBV24-1 to TRBJ2-7; 11 positions match TRBD1. This CDR3 comprises 19 residues. Germline V CDR1 and CDR2: KGHDR, SFDVKD. V was pared by 9 bases and J by 2 bases, with 20 bases of the junction left unmatched. As DNA, the CDR3 is TGTGCCACCCTTAACCCGGGACAGGGGGAACGCGCGACACCCTACGAGCAGTACTTC. Translating it yields CATLNPGQGERATPYEQYF.